This TCR beta chain was identified during a study of human T cells and chemical hapten exposure. Study in general: Alopecia areata, totalis or universalis affected patients, mainly female. Small pooled library volume differences chiefly drove per-sample TCR yield variation. Regarding the study as a whole: Compared with pre-sensitization or healthy control sets, expanded TCRs clustered more.

As the library was built, unique molecular identifiers were attached to individual cDNA molecules. TCRdb re-called the RACE reads with MiXCR, one entry per CDR3 protein. The data show some 400,000 distinct CDR3 sequences, less than 6.5% seen once. The V end was cut by 6 bases, the J end by 1 base, with 0 bases between. The CDR3 spans 11 residues. The germline gives CDR1 ENHRY, CDR2 SYGVKD. Specified time point: pre-sensitization, week 0. This sample's treatment: therapeutic diphenylcyclopropenone sensitization with weekly scalp DPC. This clonotype came up many times. Antigen: not known. The chain is built from TRBV10-3 and TRBJ2-2; D remains ambiguous. The sequence was obtained from a woman between 45 and 60 years old with alopecia areata. Some clones in this sample may be carry-over from other donors' samples. Sequencing was performed on whole blood, taken in connection with sensitization to the hapten diphenylcyclopropenone (DPC). This chain's CDR3 is CAIRNTGELFF. The CDR3 DNA sequence: TGTGCCATCAGGAACACCGGGGAGCTGTTTTTT.